One sample yielded the 13 T cell receptor beta chains listed below, sequenced in a study of T-cell memory formation after mild COVID-19. MiXCR, applied by TCRdb to the 5' RACE reads, yields one record per CDR3 protein. This sample has 400,000 or so distinct CDR3 sequences; under 25% occur once, and the top ten carry approximately 13%. Source material: PBMCs or a T cell subset sorted from them (not recorded which). These receptor sequences come from an adult woman who had mild COVID-19 (a few samples of this study predate the infection). Cell type and time point are not known.

This clonotype was seen a handful of times. The chain has TRBV12-3 or TRBV12-4 and TRBJ2-7; maybe TRBD2 (6 bases). This CDR3 has 13 amino acids. V was pared by 5 bases and J by 2 bases, with 10 bases between. DNA for the CDR3: TGTGCCAGCAGTAACGGGGGAACCTACGAGCAGTACTTC. Translated: CASSNGGTYEQYF.

This clonotype was counted a few times. The chain carries TRBV29-1 and TRBJ2-3; 11 nucleotides align to TRBD2. In germline, CDR1 is SQVTM, CDR2 ANQGSEA. The CDR3 length is 14 residues. V shed 4 bases, J shed 0 bases, and the junction held 0 bases outside the gene matches. CDR3 amino acids: CSVGTSGSTDTQYF. Written as DNA, the CDR3 is TGCAGCGTTGGGACTAGCGGGAGCACAGATACGCAGTATTTT.

The V gene is TRBV7-8, the J gene TRBJ2-5; D call uncertain. CDR1 and CDR2 from the germline V gene are SGHVS and FQNEAQ. This CDR3 region has 18 residues. The V gene lost 1 base and the J gene lost 0 bases, with 18 bases spanning the gap. The CDR3 protein is CASSLEEKGIGYQETQYF. The CDR3 region has the DNA TGTGCCAGCAGCTTAGAAGAGAAGGGAATAGGGTACCAAGAGACCCAGTACTTC.

The chain uses TRBV18 and TRBJ2-1; 8 bases are a match to TRBD2. The germline gives CDR1 KGHSH, CDR2 LQKENI. The V segment lost 0 bases and the J segment 9 bases; nucleotides outside the gene matches: 7. The CDR3 spans 15 residues. The CDR3 sequence: CASSPPPGGAGEQFF. Written as DNA, the CDR3 is TGTGCCAGCTCACCACCCCCCGGGGGGGCGGGTGAGCAGTTCTTC.

The V and J genes are TRBV19 and TRBJ2-3, with D hard to call. This CDR3 comprises 14 residues. V gave up 3 bases and J gave up 1 base, with 8 bases separating them. In germline, CDR1 is LNHDA, CDR2 SQIVND (reference sequence). CDR3 nucleotide sequence: TGTGCCAGTAGTATCGGTCGGGGCACAGATACGCAGTATTTT. Translation gives CASSIGRGTDTQYF.

The J gene is TRBJ1-5, the V gene TRBV12-3 or TRBV12-4; the match to TRBD1 covers 9 bases. J gave up 7 bases and V 10 bases, and 14 bases lay outside the gene matches. This CDR3 region has 15 residues. The CDR3: CAISSGDRVMQPQHF. CDR3 nucleotide sequence: TGTGCCATCTCAAGTGGGGACAGGGTCATGCAGCCCCAGCATTTT.

Many counts were recorded for this clonotype. The chain couples TRBV20-1 to TRBJ2-7; 7 nucleotides agree with TRBD1. With 3 bases clipped from V and 2 bases from J, the junction kept 7 bases outside the gene matches. Per the germline V gene, CDR1 is DFQATT and CDR2 is SNEGSKA (reference sequence). The CDR3 is made up of 14 amino acids. For the CDR3, the DNA is TGCAGTGCTAGTCGAACCCAGGGGGCCTACGAGCAGTACTTC. As protein: CSASRTQGAYEQYF.

This clonotype was found many times. V and J are TRBV4-2 and TRBJ2-1, with 9 positions matching TRBD2. The CDR3 covers 16 residues. Unmatched junction bases numbered 9, after V lost 3 bases and J lost 6 bases. The V gene's germline CDR1 is LGHNA and CDR2 YNFKEQ. The CDR3 spells CASSQASGGPLNEQFF. CDR3 nucleotides: TGTGCCAGCAGCCAGGCAAGCGGGGGGCCTCTCAATGAGCAGTTCTTC.

The rearrangement uses TRBV24-1 and TRBJ2-2, with 15 bases fitting TRBD2. This CDR3 contains 19 residues. V trimming: 4 bases; J trimming: 2 bases; junction bases outside the gene matches: 7. Germline loops: CDR1 KGHDR, CDR2 SFDVKD. The CDR3 protein is CATSEPGTSGGPNTGELFF. CDR3 DNA: TGTGCCACCAGTGAACCAGGGACTAGCGGGGGGCCTAACACCGGGGAGCTGTTTTTT.

This clonotype was detected many times. V is TRBV7-9 and J is TRBJ1-1; TRBD1 is a possible D gene (6 bases). Germline V gene lookup returns CDR1 SEHNR and CDR2 FQNEAQ (reference sequence). The CDR3 consists of 15 residues. V lost 2 bases and J lost 1, with 11 bases in between. CDR3 coding DNA: TGTGCCAGCAGCTTATACCGGACAGAGAACACTGAAGCTTTCTTT. This sequence encodes CASSLYRTENTEAFF.

This clonotype turned up a few times. The chain carries TRBV4-3 and TRBJ2-5, with 9 positions matching TRBD1. CDR1 is LGHNA and CDR2 is YSLEER in the germline V gene. CDR3 size: 15 residues. V gave up 3 bases and J gave up 5 bases; unmatched junction bases: 7. The CDR3 sequence is CASSHAGTGYETQYF. DNA for the CDR3: TGCGCCAGCAGCCATGCCGGGACAGGGTATGAGACCCAGTACTTC.

This clonotype was seen more than once but under ten times. V is TRBV5-1 and J is TRBJ1-1; unclear D gene. Germline CDR1 is SGHRS and CDR2 is YFSETQ. CDR3 length equals 14 residues. The V gene lost 0 bases and the J gene lost 0 bases, with 6 bases spanning the gap. CDR3 nucleotides: TGCGCCAGCAGCTTGGGGACGATGAACACTGAAGCTTTCTTT. This codes for CASSLGTMNTEAFF.

This chain uses TRBV4-1 with TRBJ2-3; 11 bases are shared with TRBD2. The CDR3 totals 16 residues. In germline, CDR1 is MGHRA, CDR2 YSYEKL. Trimming removed 3 bases from V and 6 bases from J; junction bases left unmatched: 8. The CDR3 sequence is CASSHPGASGRDTQYF. The CDR3 DNA reads as TGCGCCAGCAGCCACCCCGGGGCTAGCGGGAGGGATACGCAGTATTTT.